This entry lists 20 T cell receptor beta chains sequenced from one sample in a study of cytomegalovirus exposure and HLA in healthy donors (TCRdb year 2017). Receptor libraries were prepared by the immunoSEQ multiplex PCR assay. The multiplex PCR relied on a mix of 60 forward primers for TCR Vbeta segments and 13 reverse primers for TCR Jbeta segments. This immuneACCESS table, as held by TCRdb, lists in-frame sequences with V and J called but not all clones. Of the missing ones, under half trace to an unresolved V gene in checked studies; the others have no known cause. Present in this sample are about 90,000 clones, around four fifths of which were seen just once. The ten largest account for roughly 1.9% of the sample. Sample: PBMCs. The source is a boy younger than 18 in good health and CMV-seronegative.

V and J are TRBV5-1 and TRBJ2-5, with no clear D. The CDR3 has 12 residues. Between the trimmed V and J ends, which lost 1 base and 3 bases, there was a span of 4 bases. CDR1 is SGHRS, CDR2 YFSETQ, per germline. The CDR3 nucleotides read TGCGCCAGCAGCTTGCCAGAAGAGACCCAGTACTTC. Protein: CASSLPEETQYF.

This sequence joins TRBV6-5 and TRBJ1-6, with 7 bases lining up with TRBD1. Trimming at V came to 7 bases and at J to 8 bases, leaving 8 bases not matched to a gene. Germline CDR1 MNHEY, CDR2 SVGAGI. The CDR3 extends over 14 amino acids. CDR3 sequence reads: CASNDRDFHSPLHF. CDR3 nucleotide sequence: TGTGCCAGCAACGACAGGGATTTCCATTCACCCCTCCACTTT.

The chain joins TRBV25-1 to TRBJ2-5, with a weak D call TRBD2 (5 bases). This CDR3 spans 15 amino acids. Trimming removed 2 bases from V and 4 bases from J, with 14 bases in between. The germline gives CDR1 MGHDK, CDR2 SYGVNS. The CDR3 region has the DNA TGTGCCAGCAGTGAACCAGGTAGAGGGCTAGAGACCCAGTACTTC. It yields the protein CASSEPGRGLETQYF.

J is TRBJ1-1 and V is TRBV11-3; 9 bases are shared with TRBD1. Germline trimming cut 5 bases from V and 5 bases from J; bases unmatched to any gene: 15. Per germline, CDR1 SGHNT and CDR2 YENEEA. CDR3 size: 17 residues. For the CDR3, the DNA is TGTGCCAGCAGCATTATCCGGGACAGGGAATTATGTACTGAAGCTTTCTTT. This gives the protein CASSIIRDRELCTEAFF. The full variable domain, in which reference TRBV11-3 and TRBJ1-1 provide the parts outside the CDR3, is EAGVVQSPRYKIIEKKQPVAFWCNPISGHNTLYWYLQNLGQGPELLIRYENEEAVDDSQLPKDRFSAERLKGVDSTLKIQPAELGDSAVYLCASSIIRDRELCTEAFFGQGTRLTVV.

The CDR3 DNA is TGTGCCTGGAGTGTCTACGGACTGGGGGCCTCCGGAGATACGCAGTATTTT. Translation gives CAWSVYGLGASGDTQYF. The chain combines TRBV30 with TRBJ2-3; TRBD1 might be the D (6 bases). V was trimmed by 0 bases and J by 5 bases, leaving 21 bases between them. There are 17 residues in the CDR3. Germline-derived CDR1 and CDR2 are GTSNPN and SVGIG (reference sequence).

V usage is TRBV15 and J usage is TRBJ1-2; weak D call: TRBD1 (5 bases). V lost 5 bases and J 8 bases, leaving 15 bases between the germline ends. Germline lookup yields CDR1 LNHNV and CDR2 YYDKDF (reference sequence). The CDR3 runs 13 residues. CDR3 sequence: CATSLGREGGYTF. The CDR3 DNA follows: TGTGCCACCAGCCTAGGGAGGGAGGGGGGCTACACCTTC.

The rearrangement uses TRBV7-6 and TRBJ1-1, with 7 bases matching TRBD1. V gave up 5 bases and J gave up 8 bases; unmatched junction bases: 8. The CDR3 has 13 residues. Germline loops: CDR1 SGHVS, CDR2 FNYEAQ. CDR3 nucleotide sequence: TGTGCCAGCAGCGAAACAGGGGCCCCCGAAGCTTTCTTT. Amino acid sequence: CASSETGAPEAFF.

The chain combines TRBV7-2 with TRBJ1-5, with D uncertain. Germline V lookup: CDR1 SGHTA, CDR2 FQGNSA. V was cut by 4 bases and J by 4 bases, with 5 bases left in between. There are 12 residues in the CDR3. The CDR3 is CASSSLNQPQHF. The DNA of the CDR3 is TGTGCCAGCAGCTCCTTAAATCAGCCCCAGCATTTT.

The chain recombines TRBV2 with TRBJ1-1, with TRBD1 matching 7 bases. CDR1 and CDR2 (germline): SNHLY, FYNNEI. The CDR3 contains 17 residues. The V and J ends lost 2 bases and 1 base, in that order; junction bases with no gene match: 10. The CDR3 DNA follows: TGTGCCAGCAGTGAATCCGACAGGGTCCCCGCGAACACTGAAGCTTTCTTT. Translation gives CASSESDRVPANTEAFF. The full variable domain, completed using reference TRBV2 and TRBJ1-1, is EPEVTQTPSHQVTQMGQEVILRCVPISNHLYFYWYRQILGQKVEFLVSFYNNEISEKSEIFDDQFSVERPDGSNFTLKIRSTKLEDSAMYFCASSESDRVPANTEAFFGQGTRLTVV.

The CDR3 region is CASGGTQDGYTF. The CDR3 DNA reads as TGTGCCAGCGGCGGGACCCAAGATGGCTACACCTTC. The chain links TRBV28 to TRBJ1-2; D may be TRBD1 (5 bases). The V gene lost 8 bases and the J gene lost 6 bases, with 13 bases spanning the gap. Germline assignment: CDR1 MDHEN and CDR2 SYDVKM. The CDR3 is made up of 12 amino acids.

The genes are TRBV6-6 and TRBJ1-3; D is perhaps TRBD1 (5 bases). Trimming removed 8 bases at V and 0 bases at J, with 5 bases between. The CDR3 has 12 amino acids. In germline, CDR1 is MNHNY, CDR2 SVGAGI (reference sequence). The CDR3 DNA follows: TGTGCCAGCCAGGGCTCTGGAAACACCATATATTTT. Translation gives CASQGSGNTIYF.

CDR3 nucleotides: TGTGCCAGCAGTCGGACCCACCTAGCGGCGGGGGCCGGGGATACGCAGTATTTT. Translating gives CASSRTHLAAGAGDTQYF. The J gene is TRBJ2-3, the V gene TRBV14; a weak D match, TRBD2 (7 bases). The length of the CDR3 is 18 residues. Germline CDR1 is SGHDN and CDR2 is FVKESK. V was pared by 6 bases and J by 6 bases, with 28 bases between. Complete variable domain (other parts from reference TRBV14 and TRBJ2-3): EAGVTQFPSHSVIEKGQTVTLRCDPISGHDNLYWYRRVMGKEIKFLLHFVKESKQDESGMPNNRFLAERTGGTYSTLKVQPAELEDSGVYFCASSRTHLAAGAGDTQYFGPGTRLTVL.

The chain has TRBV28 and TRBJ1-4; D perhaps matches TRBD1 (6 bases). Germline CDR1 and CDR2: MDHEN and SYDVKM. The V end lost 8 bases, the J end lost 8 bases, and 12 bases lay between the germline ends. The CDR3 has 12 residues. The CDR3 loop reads CASLRGGEKLFF. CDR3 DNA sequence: TGTGCCAGCCTCAGGGGAGGGGAAAAACTGTTTTTT.

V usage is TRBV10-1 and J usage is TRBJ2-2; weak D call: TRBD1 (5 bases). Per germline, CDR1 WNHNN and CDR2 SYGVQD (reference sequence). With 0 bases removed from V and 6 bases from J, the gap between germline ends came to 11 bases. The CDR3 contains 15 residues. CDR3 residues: CASSESGLGAGELFF. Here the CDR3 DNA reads TGCGCCAGCAGTGAGTCCGGCCTAGGGGCCGGGGAGCTGTTTTTT.

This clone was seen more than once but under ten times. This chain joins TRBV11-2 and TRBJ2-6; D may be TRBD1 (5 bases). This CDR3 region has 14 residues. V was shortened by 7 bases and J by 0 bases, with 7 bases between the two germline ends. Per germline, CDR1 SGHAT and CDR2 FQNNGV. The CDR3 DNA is TGTGCCAGCAACAGGAACTCTGGGGCCAACGTCCTGACTTTC. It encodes CASNRNSGANVLTF.

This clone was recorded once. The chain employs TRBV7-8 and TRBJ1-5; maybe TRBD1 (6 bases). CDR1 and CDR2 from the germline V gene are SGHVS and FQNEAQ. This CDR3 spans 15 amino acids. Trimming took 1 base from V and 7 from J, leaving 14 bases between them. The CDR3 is CASSLVEGEGQPQHF. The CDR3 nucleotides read TGTGCCAGCAGCTTAGTGGAGGGGGAGGGACAGCCCCAGCATTTT.

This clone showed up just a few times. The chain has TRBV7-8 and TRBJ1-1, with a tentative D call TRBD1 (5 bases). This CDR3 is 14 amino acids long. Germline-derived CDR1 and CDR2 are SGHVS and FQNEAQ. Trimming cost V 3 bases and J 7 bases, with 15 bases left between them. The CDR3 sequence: CASSLLAGQGEAFF. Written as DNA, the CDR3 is TGTGCCAGCAGCTTGCTTGCCGGGCAGGGTGAAGCTTTCTTT.

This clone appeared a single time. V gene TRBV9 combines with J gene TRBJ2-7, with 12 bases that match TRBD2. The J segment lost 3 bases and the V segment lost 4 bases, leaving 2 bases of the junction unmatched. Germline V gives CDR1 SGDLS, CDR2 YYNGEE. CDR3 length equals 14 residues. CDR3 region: CASSQTSGGYEQYF. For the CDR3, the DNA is TGTGCCAGCAGCCAGACTAGCGGGGGCTACGAGCAGTACTTC.

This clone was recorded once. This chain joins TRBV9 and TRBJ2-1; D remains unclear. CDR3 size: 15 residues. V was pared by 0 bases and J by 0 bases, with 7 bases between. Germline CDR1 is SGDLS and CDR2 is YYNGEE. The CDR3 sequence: CASSVVVNSYNEQFF. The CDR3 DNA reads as TGTGCCAGCAGCGTAGTAGTCAACTCCTACAATGAGCAGTTCTTC.

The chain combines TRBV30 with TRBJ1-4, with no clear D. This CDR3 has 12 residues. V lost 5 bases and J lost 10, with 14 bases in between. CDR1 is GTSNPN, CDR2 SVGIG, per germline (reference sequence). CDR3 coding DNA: TGTGCCTGGGATCAAGAAGAGGGAAAACTGTTTTTT. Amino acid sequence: CAWDQEEGKLFF.